One and the same sample provided the 20 T cell receptor beta chains below, sequenced in a study of lung T cells in sarcoidosis with Löfgren's syndrome. TCRdb re-analysed the reads in MiXCR, keeping a single row per CDR3 protein. The profile shows more than 50,000 distinct CDR3 sequences, 21% of them singletons. Source material: CD4+ T cells from PBMCs. These receptors were obtained from a human donor with sarcoidosis (Löfgren's syndrome or another form), or a control subject (not recorded which).

This clonotype was detected only a few times. A much more abundant neighbour one base away suggests this may be a read error. This chain joins TRBV20-1 and TRBJ2-3; perhaps D is TRBD1 or TRBD2 (6 bases each). From germline, CDR1 is DFQATT and CDR2 SNEGSKA (reference sequence). The CDR3 runs 15 residues. Here the CDR3 DNA reads TGCGGTGCTACCCTAAGGGGGGCGGGCACAGATACGCAGTATTTT. Its translation is CGATLRGAGTDTQYF.

A note on this clonotype: Relative to the germline gene, one junction end is altered; a read error may explain this. The chain links TRBV4-1 to TRBJ1-2, with TRBD1 as a possible D gene (5 bases). CDR1 MGHRA and CDR2 YSYEKL come from the germline V gene. This CDR3 spans 16 amino acids. The CDR3 is CASSQDRGPGDYGYTF. As DNA, the CDR3 is TGCGCCAGCAGTCAAGACCGGGGCCCGGGTGACTATGGCTACACCTTC.

The chain couples TRBV19 to TRBJ1-4; tentatively, D is TRBD1 (6 bases). The germline CDR1 and CDR2 sequences are LNHDA and SQIVND (reference sequence). The CDR3 contains 14 residues. The ends were cut back, 9 bases at V and 11 bases at J, with 22 bases in the middle. The CDR3 region is CASVADRSSEKLFF. CDR3 sequence (DNA): TGTGCCAGCGTCGCGGACAGATCCTCCGAGAAACTGTTTTTT. The complete variable domain, with remaining parts taken from reference TRBV19 and TRBJ1-4, reads DGGITQSPKYLFRKEGQNVTLSCEQNLNHDAMYWYRQDPGQGLRLIYYSQIVNDFQKGDIAEGYSVSREKKESFPLTVTSAQKNPTAFYLCASVADRSSEKLFFGSGTQLSVL.

This clonotype has more than one count but fewer than ten. V is TRBV7-2 and J is TRBJ2-3; D is perhaps TRBD2 (6 bases). CDR1 is SGHTA and CDR2 is FQGNSA in the germline V gene. The CDR3 has 16 amino acids. V gave up 1 base and J gave up 5 bases, with 16 bases separating them. The chain's CDR3 is CASSLEGSGWGDTQYF. The CDR3 DNA reads as TGTGCCAGCAGCTTAGAAGGGAGCGGGTGGGGAGATACGCAGTATTTT.

V gene TRBV6-2 or TRBV6-3 combines with J gene TRBJ2-1, with 8 positions matching TRBD2. The trim removed 4 bases at V and 9 bases at J, leaving 17 bases unmatched. This CDR3 comprises 17 residues. Germline V lookup: CDR1 MNHEY, CDR2 SVGEGT. CDR3 loop: CASSSSSGLVGRFEQFF. The CDR3 region has the DNA TGTGCCAGCAGTTCTAGTTCGGGACTAGTTGGCCGGTTTGAGCAGTTCTTC.

This clonotype came up many times. This sequence joins TRBV7-9 and TRBJ2-1; D is possibly TRBD1 (7 bases). The V end was cut by 5 bases, the J end by 0 bases, with 11 bases between. The germline V gene encodes CDR1 SEHNR and CDR2 FQNEAQ (reference sequence). The CDR3 contains 15 residues. CDR3 DNA sequence: TGTGCCAGCAGCGCGGGACAGAGCTCCTACAATGAGCAGTTCTTC. It translates to CASSAGQSSYNEQFF.

The V call is TRBV6-2 or TRBV6-3, the J call TRBJ2-7, with 8 bases matching TRBD2. CDR3 length: 13 residues. V dropped 3 bases and J dropped 9; count of bases not matched to a gene: 7. Germline CDR1 and CDR2: MNHEY and SVGEGT. CDR3 sequence: CASSYRGGDGQYV. As DNA, the CDR3 is TGTGCCAGCAGTTATCGGGGGGGCGACGGGCAGTACGTC.

This clonotype came up a few times. The genes are TRBV6-4 and TRBJ2-1; D possibly corresponds to TRBD2 (5 bases). Germline lookup yields CDR1 MRHNA and CDR2 SNTAGT. The CDR3 contains 15 residues. V was shortened by 6 bases and J by 8 bases, with 20 bases between the two germline ends. CDR3 nucleotides: TGTGCCAGCAGCGTAGCGCACGGGTCTACAGATGAGCAGTTCTTC. Its protein product is CASSVAHGSTDEQFF.

This clonotype has a count of ten or more. This chain's CDR3 is CASRAGGGGTEAFF. CDR3 nucleotides: TGCGCCAGCAGGGCCGGAGGGGGCGGCACTGAAGCTTTCTTT. This sequence joins TRBV5-1 and TRBJ1-1, with TRBD1 matching 7 bases. Germline CDR1 and CDR2: SGHRS and YFSETQ. The V and J ends lost 5 bases and 4 bases, in that order; junction bases with no gene match: 8. This CDR3 is built from 14 residues.

This clonotype has ten or more counts. V usage is TRBV18 and J usage is TRBJ2-1; tentatively, D is TRBD1 or TRBD2 (5 bases each). V gave up 3 bases and J gave up 3 bases, with 9 bases separating them. The germline CDR1 and CDR2 sequences are KGHSH and LQKENI. The CDR3 runs 14 residues. CDR3 loop: CASSPRDGYNEQFF. Written as DNA, the CDR3 is TGTGCCAGCTCACCTCGGGACGGCTACAATGAGCAGTTCTTC.

The rearrangement uses TRBV11-2 and TRBJ2-7, with D maybe TRBD1 (6 bases). Trimming took 4 bases from V and 1 from J, leaving 14 bases between them. This CDR3 has 15 amino acids. Germline CDR1 is SGHAT and CDR2 is FQNNGV. Here the CDR3 reads CASSSLLQGSYEQYV. The CDR3 bases are TGTGCCAGCAGCTCGCTTCTACAGGGTTCCTACGAGCAGTACGTC.

This clonotype showed up many times. V is TRBV20-1 and J is TRBJ2-5; 14 bases align to TRBD2. Looked up from germline, CDR1 is DFQATT and CDR2 is SNEGSKA (reference sequence). This CDR3 has 16 amino acids. The trim removed 5 bases at V and 5 bases at J, leaving 10 bases unmatched. The CDR3 region is CSAGFGTSGSRETQYF. The CDR3 bases are TGCAGTGCTGGATTCGGGACTAGCGGGAGTAGGGAGACCCAGTACTTC.

This clonotype was counted ten times or more. The genes are TRBV7-3 and TRBJ2-1; TRBD2 matches at 9 bases. The CDR3 is 15 residues long. V dropped 5 bases and J dropped 3; count of bases not matched to a gene: 5. CDR1 SGHTA and CDR2 FQGTGA come from the germline V gene. The CDR3 DNA reads as TGTGCCAGCAGCCCCGGGACTAGCAACTACAATGAGCAGTTCTTC. Its translation: CASSPGTSNYNEQFF.

As to this clonotype: A much larger clonotype is one base distant, so this may be a read error. The rearrangement links TRBV2 to TRBJ1-5; maybe TRBD1 (6 bases). Germline V gene sequence: CDR1 SNHLY, CDR2 FYNNEI. The V end lost 10 bases, the J end lost 6 bases, and 13 bases lay between the germline ends. The CDR3 is made up of 12 amino acids. The CDR3 DNA follows: TGTGCCAACCGGGACAACAGTCAGCCCCAGCATTTT. This translates into CANRDNSQPQHF.

In its sample, this clonotype was seen many times. This chain uses TRBV7-2 with TRBJ2-7; 7 positions match TRBD1. J lost 6 bases, V lost 5 bases, and 10 bases had no gene match. CDR1 SGHTA and CDR2 FQGNSA come from the germline V gene. The CDR3 length is 14 residues. In DNA form, the CDR3 reads TGTGCCAGCAGCGTTACCGGGACAGCCTCCGAGCAGTACGTC. Translated, it gives CASSVTGTASEQYV.

The table lists this clonotype with many counts. V and J are TRBV28 and TRBJ1-1, with 8 positions matching TRBD1. Germline values: CDR1 MDHEN, CDR2 SYDVKM. V was clipped by 7 bases and J by 4 bases; unmatched bases: 14. The CDR3 consists of 16 residues. Written as DNA, the CDR3 is TGTGCCAGCACCCTCCTGACCGGGACAGGAGGCACTGAAGCTTTCTTT. This gives the protein CASTLLTGTGGTEAFF.

The chain carries TRBV29-1 and TRBJ2-7; D might be TRBD1 (6 bases). Trimming left V 4 bases short and J 2 bases short, with 9 bases between. The CDR3 runs 12 residues. Germline V gene data show CDR1 as SQVTM and CDR2 as ANQGSEA. CDR3 amino acids: CSVGGGTYEQYF. Written as DNA, the CDR3 is TGCAGCGTTGGAGGGGGTACCTACGAGCAGTACTTC.

This clonotype showed up many times. V is TRBV6-1 and J is TRBJ2-1, with 10 bases matching TRBD2. Germline CDR1 is MNHNS and CDR2 is SASEGT. V was pared by 7 bases and J by 9 bases, with 9 bases of the junction left unmatched. This CDR3 region has 14 residues. The CDR3 sequence is CASTALAGRGEQFF. The CDR3 region has the DNA TGTGCCAGCACCGCACTAGCGGGACGGGGTGAGCAGTTCTTC.

On this clonotype itself: A single base separates this from a much larger clone, so it may be a read error. CDR3 in DNA: TGTGCCAGCAGCCTCGGGACAGGAACCTACGAGCAGTACTTC. Translating it yields CASSLGTGTYEQYF. The chain has TRBV4-2 and TRBJ2-7; 8 bases are shared with TRBD1. Trimming took 4 bases from V and 2 from J; bases not matched to a gene: 4. CDR1 and CDR2 from the germline V gene are LGHNA and YNFKEQ. This CDR3 region has 14 residues.

CDR3 in amino acids: CASSQTDNTIYF. Here the CDR3 DNA reads TGTGCCAGCAGCCAGACTGATAACACCATATATTTT. J is TRBJ1-3 and V is TRBV3-1; D is uncertain. In germline, CDR1 is LGHDT, CDR2 YNNKEL (reference sequence). The CDR3 contains 12 residues. V lost 3 bases and J 7 bases, leaving 7 bases between the germline ends.